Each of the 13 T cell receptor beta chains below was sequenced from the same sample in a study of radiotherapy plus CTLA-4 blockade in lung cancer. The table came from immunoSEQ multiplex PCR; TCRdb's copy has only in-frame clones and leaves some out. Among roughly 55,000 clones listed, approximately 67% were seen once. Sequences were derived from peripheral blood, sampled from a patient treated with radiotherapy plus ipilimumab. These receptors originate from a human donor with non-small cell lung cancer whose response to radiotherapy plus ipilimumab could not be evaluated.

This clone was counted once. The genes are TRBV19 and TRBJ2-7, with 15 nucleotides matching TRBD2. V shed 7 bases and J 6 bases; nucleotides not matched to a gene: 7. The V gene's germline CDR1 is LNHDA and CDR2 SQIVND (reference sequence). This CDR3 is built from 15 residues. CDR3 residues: CASNKGLAGGPEQYF. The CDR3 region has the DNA TGTGCCAGTAACAAGGGACTAGCGGGAGGCCCCGAGCAGTACTTC.

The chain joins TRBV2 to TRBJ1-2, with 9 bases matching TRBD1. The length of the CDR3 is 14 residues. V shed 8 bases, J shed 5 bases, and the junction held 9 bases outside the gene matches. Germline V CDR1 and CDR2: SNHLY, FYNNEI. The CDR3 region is CASLQDRGIYGYTF. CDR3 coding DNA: TGTGCCAGCTTACAGGACAGGGGAATATATGGCTACACCTTC.

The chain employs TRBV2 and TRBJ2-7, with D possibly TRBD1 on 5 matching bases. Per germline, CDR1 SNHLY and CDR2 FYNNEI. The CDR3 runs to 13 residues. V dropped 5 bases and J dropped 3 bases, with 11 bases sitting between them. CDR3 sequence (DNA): TGTGCCAGCAGTCGCTCCGACAGCTACGAGCAGTACTTC. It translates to CASSRSDSYEQYF. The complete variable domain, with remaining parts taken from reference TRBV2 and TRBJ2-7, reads EPEVTQTPSHQVTQMGQEVILRCVPISNHLYFYWYRQILGQKVEFLVSFYNNEISEKSEIFDDQFSVERPDGSNFTLKIRSTKLEDSAMYFCASSRSDSYEQYFGPGTRLTVT.

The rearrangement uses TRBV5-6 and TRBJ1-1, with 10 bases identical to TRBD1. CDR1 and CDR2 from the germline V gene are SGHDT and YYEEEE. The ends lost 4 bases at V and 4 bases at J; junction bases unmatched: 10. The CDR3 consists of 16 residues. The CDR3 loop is CASSRRTGGWGTEAFF. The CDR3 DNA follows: TGTGCCAGCAGCCGCCGGACAGGGGGATGGGGCACTGAAGCTTTCTTT.

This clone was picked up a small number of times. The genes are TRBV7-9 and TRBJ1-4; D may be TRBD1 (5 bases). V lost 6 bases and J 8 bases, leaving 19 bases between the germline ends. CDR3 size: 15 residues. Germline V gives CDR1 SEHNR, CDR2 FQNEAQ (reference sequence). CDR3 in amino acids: CASSSQGGESEKLFF. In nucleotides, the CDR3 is TGTGCCAGCAGTTCCCAGGGAGGGGAGAGCGAAAAACTGTTTTTT.

CDR3 amino acids: CAWQDRTTNEKLFF. For the CDR3, the DNA is TGTGCCTGGCAAGACAGGACAACTAATGAAAAACTGTTTTTT. This chain links TRBV30 with TRBJ1-4; D is possibly TRBD1 (6 bases). The V gene's germline CDR1 is GTSNPN and CDR2 SVGIG (reference sequence). The CDR3 is 14 amino acids. Trimming took 5 bases from V and 0 from J, leaving 10 bases between them.

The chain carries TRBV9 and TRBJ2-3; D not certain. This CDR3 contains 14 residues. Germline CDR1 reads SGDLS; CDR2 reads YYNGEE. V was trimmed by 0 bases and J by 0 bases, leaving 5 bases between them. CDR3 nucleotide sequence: TGTGCCAGCAGCGTAGGAGGCAGCACAGATACGCAGTATTTT. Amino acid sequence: CASSVGGSTDTQYF.

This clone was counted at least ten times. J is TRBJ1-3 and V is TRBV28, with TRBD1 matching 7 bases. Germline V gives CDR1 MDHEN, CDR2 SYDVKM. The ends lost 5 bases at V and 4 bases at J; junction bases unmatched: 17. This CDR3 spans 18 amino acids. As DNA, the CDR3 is TGTGCCAGCAGTCCTAGCCGAAAGGGACAGAGCCTAGGAAACACCATATATTTT. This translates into CASSPSRKGQSLGNTIYF.

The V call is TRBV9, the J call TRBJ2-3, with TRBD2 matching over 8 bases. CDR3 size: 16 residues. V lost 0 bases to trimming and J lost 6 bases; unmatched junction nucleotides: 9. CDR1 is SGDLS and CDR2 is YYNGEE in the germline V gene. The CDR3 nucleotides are TGTGCCAGCAGCGTAGCTCCGGGGGGGCTCTACGATACGCAGTATTTT. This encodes CASSVAPGGLYDTQYF.

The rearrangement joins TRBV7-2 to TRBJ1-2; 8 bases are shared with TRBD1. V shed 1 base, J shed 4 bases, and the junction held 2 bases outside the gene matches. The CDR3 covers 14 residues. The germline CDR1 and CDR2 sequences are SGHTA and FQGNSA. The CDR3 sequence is CASSLVGQGYGYTF. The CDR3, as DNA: TGTGCCAGCAGCTTAGTCGGACAGGGCTATGGCTACACCTTC.

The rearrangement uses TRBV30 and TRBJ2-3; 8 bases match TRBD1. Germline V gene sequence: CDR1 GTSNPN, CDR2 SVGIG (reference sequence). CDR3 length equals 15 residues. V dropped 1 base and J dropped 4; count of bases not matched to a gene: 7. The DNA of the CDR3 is TGTGCCTGGAGTGAAGACAGGGGTTGGGCAGATACGCAGTATTTT. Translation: CAWSEDRGWADTQYF.

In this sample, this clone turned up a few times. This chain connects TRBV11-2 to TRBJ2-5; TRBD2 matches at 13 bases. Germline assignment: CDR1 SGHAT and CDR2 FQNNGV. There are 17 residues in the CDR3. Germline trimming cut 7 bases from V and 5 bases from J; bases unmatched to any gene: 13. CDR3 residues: CASTIRLAGGMVETQYF. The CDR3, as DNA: TGTGCCAGCACCATCCGACTAGCGGGAGGTATGGTGGAGACCCAGTACTTC.

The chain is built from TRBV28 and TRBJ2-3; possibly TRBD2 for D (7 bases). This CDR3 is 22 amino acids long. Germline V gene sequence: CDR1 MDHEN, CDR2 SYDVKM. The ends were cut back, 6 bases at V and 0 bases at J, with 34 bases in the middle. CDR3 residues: CASRPSVYSSGKAGHSTDTQYF. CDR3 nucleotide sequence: TGTGCCAGCAGACCCTCAGTTTACAGTAGTGGGAAAGCGGGACATAGCACAGATACGCAGTATTTT.